This TCR beta chain is from a study of identical twins. General study findings and limits: The more abundant beta clonotypes in cord blood had fewer insertions, and memory repertoires did not show this.

In its sample, this clonotype was seen a few times. Its antigen is as yet unknown. MiXCR, applied by TCRdb to the 5' RACE reads, yields one record per CDR3 protein. The sample has hundreds of thousands of distinct CDR3 sequences; roughly an eighth are singletons. Between the trimmed V and J ends, which lost 2 bases and 2 bases, there was a span of 9 bases. The CDR3 contains 15 residues. CDR1 and CDR2 from the germline V gene are SGHDN and FVKESK. The data also belong to a second study, concerning yellow fever vaccine responses in identical twins.

This sequence was found in a woman between 18 and 29 years old in good health. The specimen was PBMCs. The chain couples TRBV14 to TRBJ2-2; no clear D. The CDR3 here is CASSQFRVNTGELFF. The CDR3, as DNA: TGTGCCAGCAGCCAATTTAGGGTTAACACCGGGGAGCTGTTTTTT.